One and the same sample provided the 15 T cell receptor beta chains below, sequenced in a study of cytotoxic CD8 clonotypes in ibrutinib-treated CLL. Sequencing used immunoSEQ multiplex PCR; TCRdb keeps in-frame clones, though not all of them. This repertoire shows 250,000 to 350,000 clones, 70% to 80% found once; its top ten account for 5.6%. Material: PBMCs, obtained at disease progression, from a patient treated with ibrutinib. The receptors derive from a human donor with chronic lymphocytic leukemia.

The chain carries TRBV19 and TRBJ1-5, with D possibly TRBD1 on 5 matching bases. Trimming stripped 3 bases from V and 0 bases from J, with 18 bases between. Germline CDR1 reads LNHDA; CDR2 reads SQIVND (reference sequence). The CDR3 totals 18 residues. The CDR3 nucleotides are TGTGCCAGTAGTATTCCGGGGCCAGGCCGATATAGCAATCAGCCCCAGCATTTT. Protein product: CASSIPGPGRYSNQPQHF.

This chain joins TRBV11-1 and TRBJ2-2; D uncertain. Germline V lookup: CDR1 SGHAT, CDR2 FQDESV (reference sequence). CDR3 length: 16 amino acids. V was trimmed by 8 bases and J by 0 bases, leaving 16 bases between them. CDR3 bases: TGTGCCAGCTCTCAGTTCAGGATATCGAACACCGGGGAGCTGTTTTTT. Protein sequence: CASSQFRISNTGELFF. Drawing the rest from reference TRBV11-1 and TRBJ2-2, the complete variable domain is EAEVAQSPRYKITEKSQAVAFWCDPISGHATLYWYRQILGQGPELLVQFQDESVVDDSQLPKDRFSAERLKGVDSTLKIQPAELGDSAMYLCASSQFRISNTGELFFGEGSRLTVL.

The chain has TRBV29-1 and TRBJ1-1; D unresolved. The CDR3 runs to 21 residues. V lost 4 bases and J 9 bases, leaving 42 bases between the germline ends. Germline V gives CDR1 SQVTM, CDR2 ANQGSEA. This chain's CDR3 is CSVVPRVGSYPNDKRATQAFF. The CDR3 nucleotides read TGCAGCGTTGTCCCTCGTGTTGGGTCCTACCCAAACGACAAAAGGGCAACTCAAGCTTTCTTT.

The chain is built from TRBV4-1 and TRBJ1-6, with 7 nucleotides matching TRBD1. The CDR3 sequence is 16 residues long. Trimming at V came to 1 base and at J to 0 bases, leaving 0 bases not matched to a gene. The germline V gene has CDR1 MGHRA and CDR2 YSYEKL. The CDR3 nucleotides read TGCGCCAGCAGCCAAGGACAGGGCTCCTATAATTCACCCCTCCACTTT. This sequence encodes CASSQGQGSYNSPLHF.

In DNA, the CDR3 is TGTGCCAGCAGCTTCCGTACCAGCGGGGCAACCTACAATGAGCAGTTCTTC. Its translation is CASSFRTSGATYNEQFF. The rearrangement joins TRBV7-3 to TRBJ2-1; 7 nucleotides align to TRBD2. The CDR3 consists of 17 residues. In germline, CDR1 is SGHTA, CDR2 FQGTGA. V trimming: 3 bases; J trimming: 2 bases; junction bases outside the gene matches: 10.

This chain connects TRBV15 to TRBJ2-5, with D unresolved. CDR1 is LNHNV, CDR2 YYDKDF, per germline (reference sequence). The CDR3 consists of 14 residues. V shed 4 bases and J shed 4 bases, with 13 bases lying between them. CDR3 sequence (DNA): TGTGCCACCAGCATGATTGACCCTCGAGAGACCCAGTACTTC. This gives the protein CATSMIDPRETQYF.

The sample holds a few counts of this clone. The V call is TRBV7-9, the J call TRBJ1-2; D is perhaps TRBD1 (5 bases). The CDR3 spans 16 residues. From germline, CDR1 is SEHNR and CDR2 FQNEAQ (reference sequence). V gave up 0 bases and J gave up 2 bases, with 13 bases separating them. As DNA, the CDR3 is TGTGCCAGCAGCTTAGCGGTTGGGGGTACCAACTATGGCTACACCTTC. Translating it yields CASSLAVGGTNYGYTF.

V is TRBV19 and J is TRBJ1-5; 9 nucleotides match TRBD1. Germline V gives CDR1 LNHDA, CDR2 SQIVND (reference sequence). The CDR3 totals 16 residues. The V segment lost 5 bases and the J segment 6 bases; nucleotides outside the gene matches: 11. Here the CDR3 reads CASSVGTQGAVQPQHF. The CDR3 DNA is TGTGCCAGTAGTGTAGGCACACAGGGGGCTGTTCAGCCCCAGCATTTT.

CDR3 region: CASSQDEWVRNQPQHF. The CDR3 bases are TGCGCCAGCAGCCAAGACGAATGGGTACGCAATCAGCCCCAGCATTTT. The genes are TRBV4-1 and TRBJ1-5, with D hard to call. Deletions cut 0 bases from V and 2 bases from J, with 11 bases between. Germline V gene sequence: CDR1 MGHRA, CDR2 YSYEKL. The CDR3 consists of 16 residues.

The chain employs TRBV29-1 and TRBJ2-7, with D unresolved. Germline V gives CDR1 SQVTM, CDR2 ANQGSEA. The V gene lost 5 bases and the J gene lost 2 bases, with 22 bases spanning the gap. The CDR3 is made up of 16 amino acids. The CDR3 nucleotides read TGCAGCGTTATCCTCGTATCAGCCGAACCGACCTACGAGCAGTACTTC. Translating gives CSVILVSAEPTYEQYF.

The V and J genes are TRBV6-5 and TRBJ2-3; D ambiguous. Germline assignment: CDR1 MNHEY and CDR2 SVGAGI. This CDR3 contains 15 residues. Trimming left V 6 bases short and J 8 bases short, with 21 bases between. CDR3 DNA sequence: TGTGCCAGCAGCTCCCAAGGGTTGACTCTTACTACGCAGTATTTT. Translation gives CASSSQGLTLTTQYF.

This sequence joins TRBV14 and TRBJ1-1; D call uncertain. This CDR3 is 13 amino acids long. Trimming removed 2 bases at V and 4 bases at J, with 8 bases between. Germline V CDR1 and CDR2: SGHDN, FVKESK. In DNA, the CDR3 is TGTGCCAGCAGCCAATTTCGGGGCACTGAAGCTTTCTTT. The encoded protein is CASSQFRGTEAFF.

The V gene is TRBV25-1, the J gene TRBJ2-7, with D tentatively TRBD2 (5 bases). V was shortened by 6 bases and J by 2 bases, with 8 bases between the two germline ends. This CDR3 has 12 residues. Germline values: CDR1 MGHDK, CDR2 SYGVNS. In nucleotides, the CDR3 is TGTGCCAGCAGCCCCGGGGCCTACGAGCAGTACTTC. Protein: CASSPGAYEQYF.

This rearrangement joins TRBV6-5 to TRBJ2-7; TRBD1 is a possible D gene (6 bases). The CDR3 consists of 15 residues. Trimming shortened V by 0 bases and J by 4 bases, and 13 bases separated the two germline ends. CDR1 MNHEY and CDR2 SVGAGI come from the germline V gene. The CDR3 DNA reads as TGTGCCAGCAGTTACTCGTGGTACCAGGGGTACGAGCAGTACTTC. It specifies CASSYSWYQGYEQYF.

The chain couples TRBV7-8 to TRBJ1-1; no clear D. CDR1 and CDR2 (germline): SGHVS, FQNEAQ. Trimming pared 5 bases from V and 7 bases from J, leaving 11 bases between. The CDR3 contains 12 residues. The CDR3 is CASSLDGSEAFF. The CDR3 DNA is TGTGCCAGCAGCCTGGACGGCAGTGAAGCTTTCTTT.